This is a list of T cell receptor beta chains from one sample in a study of blood T cell repertoires in COVID-19. Only in-frame clones appear in the TCRdb table, and some are missing; sequencing was by immunoSEQ multiplex PCR. The sample carries about 300,000 clones, 85% to 90% recorded once. The sample comprised peripheral blood. These TCRs come from a human donor in a cohort sampled during active COVID-19. Both conserved end residues are part of each CDR3. D genes are given only for firm matches. Part of the rows lack a size; the others show once, few, many or a class for expanded clones.

v_call	j_call	clone_size	d_call	cdr3_nt	cdr3_aa
TRBV5-1	TRBJ2-1	once	-	TGCGCCAGCAGCCGGGACACGTTGGTAAATGAGCAGTTCTTC	CASSRDTLVNEQFF
TRBV18	TRBJ2-5	-	-	TGTGCCAGCTCACGGGGACTTGGAGAGACCCAGTACTTC	CASSRGLGETQYF
TRBV6-5	TRBJ1-1	-	-	TGTGCCAGCAGTTACTCGAACAGGAACGCTGAAGCTTTCTTT	CASSYSNRNAEAFF
TRBV18	TRBJ1-1	-	-	TGTGCCAGCTCACCCTCTATAAGGAACACTGAAGCTTTCTTT	CASSPSIRNTEAFF
TRBV30	TRBJ2-5	-	-	TGTGCCTGGAGCGGGGCGGGACGTCAGACCCAGTACTTC	CAWSGAGRQTQYF
TRBV5-1	TRBJ2-1	-	-	TGCGCCAGCCAACGCCCCCCTAACAATGAGCAGTTCTTC	CASQRPPNNEQFF
TRBV7-2	TRBJ2-1	few	TRBD2	TGTGCCAGCAGCTTAGATCGCGGGAGGGTGGGAAATGAGCAGTTCTTC	CASSLDRGRVGNEQFF
TRBV6-2/TRBV6-3	TRBJ1-2	-	TRBD1	TGTGCCAGCAGTTCCATCTTACAGGGGCACTATGGCTACACCTTC	CASSSILQGHYGYTF
TRBV3-1/TRBV3-2	TRBJ2-7	-	TRBD2	TGTGCCAGCAGCCACTCTCGGGGGGGTGGAAAGAACGAGCAGTACTTC	CASSHSRGGGKNEQYF
TRBV7-9	TRBJ1-2	-	-	TGTGCCAGCTCAACCCACGGGATTGGCTACACCTTC	CASSTHGIGYTF
TRBV15	TRBJ2-7	-	-	TGTGCCACCAGCAGGGTAGGAGGGAGTTTTATCTACGAGCAGTACTTC	CATSRVGGSFIYEQYF
TRBV5-1	TRBJ2-2	-	TRBD2	TGCGCCAGCAGCTTGGAGGGTAGTAGCGGGAGGATTCGGGACACCGGGGAGCTGTTTTTT	CASSLEGSSGRIRDTGELFF
TRBV6-2/TRBV6-3	TRBJ2-1	-	TRBD2	TGTGCCAGCAGCTTCCCTCTAGCGGGAGTTAACAATGAGCAGTTCTTC	CASSFPLAGVNNEQFF
TRBV5-8	TRBJ2-7	-	-	TGTGCCAGCAGCCTCAGGTTCCACGAGCAGTACTTC	CASSLRFHEQYF
TRBV18	TRBJ2-7	-	TRBD1	TGTGCCAGCCGACAGGGTAAAGGTAATGCCTACGAGCAGTACTTC	CASRQGKGNAYEQYF
TRBV28	TRBJ1-5	-	TRBD1	TGTGCCAGCAGCCGCCCTCCGGGACAGACCTTTGGAAGCAATCAGCCCCAGCATTTT	CASSRPPGQTFGSNQPQHF
TRBV5-8	TRBJ2-2	-	TRBD2	TGTGCCAGCAGCCCCTGGACGGCGGGAGCCCACACCGGGGAGCTGTTTTTT	CASSPWTAGAHTGELFF
TRBV9	TRBJ1-5	-	TRBD1	TGTGCCAGCAGCAAAGGACAGGCAAATCAGCCCCAGCATTTT	CASSKGQANQPQHF
TRBV5-1	TRBJ2-5	-	-	TGCGCCAGCAGCTTGGCAGGGGGGGAGACCCAGTACTTC	CASSLAGGETQYF
TRBV5-4	TRBJ2-5	-	-	TGTGCCAGCAGGAGAGAAACTCAAGAGACCCAGTACTTC	CASRRETQETQYF
TRBV28	TRBJ2-1	-	TRBD2	TGTGCCAGCAGTCCCCCCCTCGGCGGGGGATACAATGAGCAGTTCTTC	CASSPPLGGGYNEQFF
TRBV7-8	TRBJ2-2	few	-	TGTGCCAGCCAACAACAGGGAGCCGGGGAGCTGTTTTTT	CASQQQGAGELFF
TRBV14	TRBJ2-7	-	-	TGTGCCAGCAGCCCACGATGGACTCGAATATCTTACGAGCAGTACTTC	CASSPRWTRISYEQYF
TRBV25-1	TRBJ1-1	-	TRBD1	TGTGCCAGCAGTGAAGCCGGGACAGGGGGCTCTGAAGCTTTCTTT	CASSEAGTGGSEAFF
TRBV10-3	TRBJ2-2	-	-	TGTGCCATCAGTGATCGCAATTTACAGGGCTCCGGGGAGCTGTTTTTT	CAISDRNLQGSGELFF
TRBV7-9	TRBJ2-6	-	TRBD2	TGTGCCAGCAGCTTAGGGCTAGCGGGCGCCTCTGGGGCCAACGTCCTGACTTTC	CASSLGLAGASGANVLTF
TRBV11-1	TRBJ2-1	-	-	TGTGCCAGCAGTACAGGGATAGGGACCTACAATGAGCAGTTCTTC	CASSTGIGTYNEQFF
TRBV2	TRBJ1-2	-	TRBD1	TGTGCCAGCAGTTCTACAGGGGTGGGCTATGGCTACACCTTC	CASSSTGVGYGYTF
TRBV19	TRBJ1-1	-	TRBD1	TGTGCCAGTAGTCTGCAGGGGGGTGAAGCTTTCTTT	CASSLQGGEAFF
TRBV6-1	TRBJ2-1	-	-	TGTGCCAGCAGTGAATTACGGAGCTCCTACAATGAGCAGTTCTTC	CASSELRSSYNEQFF
TRBV11-2	TRBJ2-4	-	TRBD2	TGTGCCAGCAGCTCGACCCTAGCGGCTCATCCTGGCAAAAACATTCAGTACTTC	CASSSTLAAHPGKNIQYF
TRBV21-1	TRBJ2-1	-	-	TGTGCCAGCACTAAAGGGGGGGGCGGACCTGGGCGCAATGAGCAGTTCTTC	CASTKGGGGPGRNEQFF
TRBV3-1/TRBV3-2	TRBJ2-7	-	-	TGTGCCAGCAGCCGCCAGAGAGGGAGCTATGAGCAGTACTTC	CASSRQRGSYEQYF
TRBV5-1	TRBJ2-7	-	TRBD2	TGCGCCAGCAGCCAATGGACTAGCGGGATCGAGCAGTACTTC	CASSQWTSGIEQYF
TRBV24-1	TRBJ2-2	once	TRBD2	TGTGCCACCAGTGATACCGGGAGGAGCACCGGGGAGCTGTTTTTT	CATSDTGRSTGELFF
TRBV11-2	TRBJ2-1	-	-	TGTGCCGAATCTAGCGCGAACTACAATGAGCAGTTCTTC	CAESSANYNEQFF
TRBV27	TRBJ1-1	-	TRBD1	TGTGCCAGCAGTTCCATCAGGGGGATTTTCACTGAAGCTTTCTTT	CASSSIRGIFTEAFF
TRBV21-1	TRBJ2-1	-	-	TGTGCCAGCAGCAAAGCGCTCAGTTACTACAATGAGCAGTTCTTC	CASSKALSYYNEQFF
TRBV28	TRBJ1-4	-	-	TGTGCCAGCATTGGAGCTGAAAAACTGTTTTTT	CASIGAEKLFF
TRBV2	TRBJ1-1	-	TRBD1	TGTGCCAGCAAAACAGGGGGCGGTGAAGCTTTCTTT	CASKTGGGEAFF
TRBV7-8	TRBJ2-1	few	TRBD2	TGTGCCAGCAGCCTTAGCGGGAGGGTGCTCCATGAGCAGTTCTTC	CASSLSGRVLHEQFF
TRBV29-1	TRBJ2-3	-	TRBD2	TGCAGCGTTGAAGATGGGGGGGTCGGACCGAGGAAGTATTTT	CSVEDGGVGPRKYF
TRBV24-1	TRBJ1-5	once	TRBD1	TGTGCCACCAACGACAGGGGAAATCAGCCCCAGCATTTT	CATNDRGNQPQHF
TRBV25-1	TRBJ1-3	-	TRBD1	TGTGCCAGCAGTGGAGGACAGGCGTCCATATATTTT	CASSGGQASIYF
TRBV7-3	TRBJ2-3	-	-	TGTGCCAGCAGCTTACAGACCGGGGGTACGCAGTATTTT	CASSLQTGGTQYF
TRBV2	TRBJ2-3	-	-	TGTGCCAGCAGTGAATCGACTAGAGGTCCAGATACGCAGTATTTT	CASSESTRGPDTQYF
TRBV5-1	TRBJ2-1	once	TRBD2	TGCGCCAGCAGCTTGACTAGCGGGAGTTCCTACAATGAGCAGTTCTTC	CASSLTSGSSYNEQFF
TRBV6-2/TRBV6-3	TRBJ2-3	-	-	TGTGCCACCAGTGCTACGGATACGCAGTATTTT	CATSATDTQYF
TRBV7-9	TRBJ1-2	-	-	TGTGCCAGCAGCTTCCCGGCAGGCCAGAACTATGGCTACACCTTC	CASSFPAGQNYGYTF
TRBV19	TRBJ2-1	-	TRBD1	TGTGCCAGTAGGAGGACAGGGAACAATGAGCAGTTCTTC	CASRRTGNNEQFF
TRBV3-1/TRBV3-2	TRBJ2-3	-	TRBD2	TGTGCCAGCAGCCCGACTAGCGGGGAAACAGATACGCAGTATTTT	CASSPTSGETDTQYF
TRBV2	TRBJ1-1	-	-	TGTGCCAGCAGAATACAGGCTATGAACACTGAAGCTTTCTTT	CASRIQAMNTEAFF
TRBV28	TRBJ1-5	-	-	TGTGCCAGCAGGACTGGCAATCAGCCCCAGCATTTT	CASRTGNQPQHF
TRBV5-1	TRBJ2-2	-	-	TGCGCCAGCAGCCTAAGACAGGATGGCGGGGAGCTGTTTTTT	CASSLRQDGGELFF
TRBV2	TRBJ2-1	once	-	TGTGCCAGCAATGGGTGGCGGAGGACCTCCTACAATGAGCAGTTCTTC	CASNGWRRTSYNEQFF
TRBV7-3	TRBJ1-1	-	-	TGTGCCAGCAGCCGGGGGGGCCTGAACACTGAAGCTTTCTTT	CASSRGGLNTEAFF